Below are 32 T cell receptor beta chains sequenced from a single sample in a study of OX40 agonist ivuxolimab in advanced cancers. Produced via immunoSEQ multiplex PCR; TCRdb's table is partial and in-frame only. The sample includes approximately 110,000 clones, under 95% of them seen just once. The source was CD4+ or CD8+ T cells sorted from blood, collected in a trial of the OX40 agonist ivuxolimab. The receptor source for this set is an adult with an advanced solid tumor such as melanoma, head and neck, liver or kidney cancer.

The chain has TRBV7-2 and TRBJ2-1, with D perhaps TRBD2 (5 bases). The CDR3 is 15 residues long. Germline CDR1 is SGHTA and CDR2 is FQGNSA. V was pared by 1 base and J by 4 bases, with 11 bases between. The CDR3 DNA sequence: TGTGCCAGCAGCTTAGTCGGAGGCCAATACAATGAGCAGTTCTTC. Translated: CASSLVGGQYNEQFF.

This rearrangement joins TRBV5-4 to TRBJ2-1, with 10 bases fitting TRBD2. Germline V gene sequence: CDR1 SGHNT, CDR2 YYREEE (reference sequence). Trimming cost V 3 bases and J 6 bases; bases outside gene matches: 6. The CDR3 has 15 amino acids. In nucleotides, the CDR3 is TGTGCCAGCAGCTCACCTAGCGGGAGTGCCAATGAGCAGTTCTTC. This gives the protein CASSSPSGSANEQFF.

The gene calls are TRBV11-2 and TRBJ1-3, with a possible D match to TRBD1 (5 bases). The CDR3 totals 14 residues. The germline V gene has CDR1 SGHAT and CDR2 FQNNGV. Trimming cost V 5 bases and J 4 bases, with 12 bases left between them. Here the CDR3 DNA reads TGTGCCAGCAGCCCCCCAGGGTCCGGAAACACCATATATTTT. Residues: CASSPPGSGNTIYF.

V gene TRBV27 combines with J gene TRBJ1-2; 7 nucleotides align to TRBD1. The CDR3 is made up of 15 amino acids. V trimming: 1 base; J trimming: 0 bases; junction bases outside the gene matches: 2. Germline lookup yields CDR1 MNHEY and CDR2 SMNVEV (reference sequence). DNA of the CDR3: TGTGCCAGCAGTTTATGGACAGGAGCTAACTATGGCTACACCTTC. Translation: CASSLWTGANYGYTF.

The chain uses TRBV15 and TRBJ1-1; D ambiguous. This CDR3 contains 14 residues. Trimming shortened V by 0 bases and J by 4 bases, and 9 bases separated the two germline ends. Looked up from germline, CDR1 is LNHNV and CDR2 is YYDKDF (reference sequence). CDR3 sequence (DNA): TGTGCCACCAGCAGAGATCGGGTAATCACTGAAGCTTTCTTT. Protein product: CATSRDRVITEAFF.

This chain joins TRBV5-1 and TRBJ2-2; 7 nucleotides match TRBD2. With 0 bases clipped from V and 4 bases from J, the junction kept 6 bases outside the gene matches. Germline V gives CDR1 SGHRS, CDR2 YFSETQ. The CDR3 spans 16 residues. CDR3 sequence: CASSLAPSGSTGELFF. Written as DNA, the CDR3 is TGCGCCAGCAGCTTGGCCCCTAGCGGAAGCACCGGGGAGCTGTTTTTT.

This CDR3 reads CASSWTGGHYEQYF. As DNA, the CDR3 is TGTGCCAGCAGCTGGACAGGGGGCCACTACGAGCAGTACTTC. The chain is built from TRBV6-5 and TRBJ2-7; TRBD1 aligns across 11 bases. Per the germline V gene, CDR1 is MNHEY and CDR2 is SVGAGI. This CDR3 comprises 14 residues. Losses at the gene ends were 6 bases for V and 3 bases for J; bases not matched to a gene: 4.

This clone has just one count. The rearrangement links TRBV5-6 to TRBJ2-5, with D tentatively TRBD2 (6 bases). The assigned J gene may be wrong: the sequence end matches TRBJ2-7 better. The CDR3 length is 15 residues. CDR1 and CDR2 (germline): SGHDT, YYEEEE. CDR3: CASSLVGTPTYEQYF. In DNA, the CDR3 is TGTGCCAGCAGCTTGGTCGGGACTCCCACCTACGAGCAGTACTTC.

This sequence joins TRBV18 and TRBJ2-6; maybe TRBD1 (5 bases). Trimming cost V 8 bases and J 0 bases, with 17 bases left between them. The CDR3 covers 17 residues. The germline V gene has CDR1 KGHSH and CDR2 LQKENI. The DNA for the CDR3 is TGTGCCAGCCTTCCCTGGGCAGGGAACTCTGGGGCCAACGTCCTGACTTTC. Translation gives CASLPWAGNSGANVLTF.

The chain employs TRBV5-1 and TRBJ1-1, with D unclear. The CDR3 has 14 residues. With 2 bases removed from V and 0 bases from J, the gap between germline ends came to 8 bases. CDR1 is SGHRS and CDR2 is YFSETQ in the germline V gene. In DNA form, the CDR3 reads TGCGCCAGCAGCTTTGCGACTATGAACACTGAAGCTTTCTTT. Its translation is CASSFATMNTEAFF.

J is TRBJ1-5 and V is TRBV5-6, with no clear D. From germline, CDR1 is SGHDT and CDR2 YYEEEE. The CDR3 extends over 14 amino acids. V gave up 0 bases and J gave up 0 bases, with 4 bases separating them. DNA of the CDR3: TGTGCCAGCAGCTTGGTGGGTAGCAATCAGCCCCAGCATTTT. Its protein product is CASSLVGSNQPQHF.

The V call is TRBV18, the J call TRBJ2-2, with 7 positions matching TRBD1. Per germline, CDR1 KGHSH and CDR2 LQKENI. CDR3 length: 15 residues. V lost 2 bases, J lost 7 bases, and 7 bases stayed unmatched. The CDR3 coding sequence is TGTGCCAGCTCACCAGGACAGGCTTCCATCGGGGAGCTGTTTTTT. Its protein product is CASSPGQASIGELFF.

The chain has TRBV6-6 and TRBJ1-5, with 7 bases matching TRBD1. Per the germline V gene, CDR1 is MNHNY and CDR2 is SVGAGI (reference sequence). This CDR3 is 13 amino acids long. The J segment lost 5 bases and the V segment lost 6 bases, leaving 4 bases of the junction unmatched. CDR3 sequence reads: CASRHGTDQPQHF. CDR3 nucleotides: TGTGCCAGCAGGCACGGGACAGATCAGCCCCAGCATTTT.

The V and J genes are TRBV6-1 and TRBJ2-7; D remains ambiguous. The length of the CDR3 is 12 residues. Deletions cut 8 bases from V and 6 bases from J, with 14 bases between. Germline V lookup: CDR1 MNHNS, CDR2 SASEGT. CDR3 protein: CASCRVLGEQYF. CDR3 nucleotide sequence: TGTGCCAGCTGCCGGGTCTTGGGCGAGCAGTACTTC.

On this clone itself: Other DNA sequences of this sample code for an identical CDR3. The rearrangement uses TRBV9 and TRBJ2-3; 8 bases match TRBD2. Unmatched junction bases numbered 1, after V lost 4 bases and J lost 0 bases. The germline V gene has CDR1 SGDLS and CDR2 YYNGEE. This CDR3 spans 14 amino acids. CDR3 bases: TGTGCCAGCAGCCCTAGCGGGAGCACAGATACGCAGTATTTT. It codes for CASSPSGSTDTQYF.

This rearrangement joins TRBV5-1 to TRBJ2-1, with 10 bases that match TRBD1. Germline CDR1 and CDR2: SGHRS and YFSETQ. Losses at the gene ends were 4 bases for V and 7 bases for J; bases not matched to a gene: 14. The CDR3 totals 17 residues. DNA for the CDR3: TGCGCCAGCAGCGCCACTTCTCCGGGACAGGGGTGGAATGAGCAGTTCTTC. This gives the protein CASSATSPGQGWNEQFF.

The rearrangement joins TRBV28 to TRBJ2-1; 8 bases fit TRBD1. Germline V CDR1 and CDR2: MDHEN, SYDVKM. V gave up 4 bases and J gave up 1 base; unmatched junction bases: 6. The length of the CDR3 is 16 residues. This chain's CDR3 is CASSSQGASSYNEQFF. The DNA for the CDR3 is TGTGCCAGCAGTTCTCAGGGGGCGAGTTCCTACAATGAGCAGTTCTTC.

This chain connects TRBV5-4 to TRBJ1-5; 8 nucleotides match TRBD1. The germline gives CDR1 SGHNT, CDR2 YYREEE (reference sequence). The CDR3 has 16 amino acids. Germline trimming cut 3 bases from V and 1 base from J; bases unmatched to any gene: 6. As DNA, the CDR3 is TGTGCCAGCAGCTCAGGGGGCCCCTTCAGCAATCAGCCCCAGCATTTT. It is translated as CASSSGGPFSNQPQHF.

The chain is built from TRBV11-3 and TRBJ1-1; the match to TRBD1 covers 9 bases. CDR1 is SGHNT and CDR2 is YENEEA in the germline V gene. The junction had 5 bases not matched to a gene; V was cut back by 5 bases and J by 1 base. The CDR3 runs 15 residues. The CDR3 protein is CASSPGQGPNTEAFF. Here the CDR3 DNA reads TGTGCCAGCAGCCCGGGACAGGGACCGAACACTGAAGCTTTCTTT.

The rearrangement links TRBV27 to TRBJ2-7; D might be TRBD1 (6 bases). In germline, CDR1 is MNHEY, CDR2 SMNVEV (reference sequence). CDR3 size: 14 residues. The V gene lost 6 bases and the J gene lost 4 bases, with 16 bases spanning the gap. The CDR3 spells CASSRAGQSYEQYF. CDR3 coding DNA: TGTGCCAGCAGCCGCGCCGGACAGAGTTACGAGCAGTACTTC.

The CDR3 here is CAIRRTSGSFTDEQFF. Here the CDR3 DNA reads TGTGCCATCAGGCGGACTAGCGGGAGTTTTACCGATGAGCAGTTCTTC. V is TRBV10-3 and J is TRBJ2-1, with 13 bases lining up with TRBD2. Trimming cost V 6 bases and J 8 bases; bases outside gene matches: 10. Germline V gene lookup returns CDR1 ENHRY and CDR2 SYGVKD. The CDR3 is 16 residues long.

The chain combines TRBV10-1 with TRBJ1-5; no firm D call. CDR1 and CDR2 (germline): WNHNN, SYGVQD (reference sequence). CDR3 length: 16 residues. V was trimmed by 3 bases and J by 4 bases, leaving 16 bases between them. The CDR3 loop is CASSEESAQLNQPQHF. CDR3 nucleotide sequence: TGCGCCAGCAGTGAAGAGTCCGCACAATTGAATCAGCCCCAGCATTTT.

The V call is TRBV28, the J call TRBJ1-2; 7 positions match TRBD1. Losses at the gene ends were 11 bases for V and 4 bases for J; bases not matched to a gene: 10. There are 13 residues in the CDR3. Germline-derived CDR1 and CDR2 are MDHEN and SYDVKM. The CDR3 is CAGTRQGRYGYTF. The CDR3 nucleotides read TGTGCCGGGACTCGACAGGGTCGCTATGGCTACACCTTC.

This clone was seen more than once but under ten times. The chain recombines TRBV13 with TRBJ2-3, with a possible D match to TRBD2 (7 bases). Germline CDR1 PRHDT, CDR2 FYEKMQ (reference sequence). The CDR3 totals 15 residues. V was shortened by 5 bases and J by 3 bases, with 15 bases between the two germline ends. CDR3 residues: CASSPRGQGTDTQYF. CDR3 sequence (DNA): TGTGCCAGCAGCCCGCGGGGGCAAGGAACAGATACGCAGTATTTT.

This chain connects TRBV4-1 to TRBJ1-2; a possible D gene is TRBD1 (5 bases). Trimming took 3 bases from V and 4 from J, leaving 12 bases between them. Germline values: CDR1 MGHRA, CDR2 YSYEKL. This CDR3 is built from 14 residues. This chain's CDR3 is CASSQGPGGYGYTF. CDR3 nucleotide sequence: TGCGCCAGCAGCCAGGGACCTGGTGGCTATGGCTACACCTTC.

This clone has a single count. The CDR3 sequence is CASSLMLGTGGQSYNEQFF. The CDR3 bases are TGTGCCAGCAGTCTCATGCTCGGGACAGGGGGCCAATCCTACAATGAGCAGTTCTTC. The J gene is TRBJ2-1, the V gene TRBV7-3; 12 bases align to TRBD1. The CDR3 has 19 amino acids. V shed 6 bases, J shed 1 base, and the junction held 13 bases outside the gene matches. Germline V CDR1 and CDR2: SGHTA, FQGTGA.

V gene TRBV5-1 combines with J gene TRBJ2-7; D possibly uses TRBD1 or TRBD2 (5 bases each). Trimming took off 6 bases at V and 9 bases at J, with 22 bases between the two ends. This CDR3 comprises 14 residues. Germline loops: CDR1 SGHRS, CDR2 YFSETQ. The CDR3 here is CASILGTESGRQYF. The CDR3 DNA is TGCGCCAGCATCTTAGGGACGGAGTCCGGCAGGCAGTACTTC.

In the case of this clone: The sample holds other DNA sequences that translate to the same CDR3. The chain uses TRBV18 and TRBJ2-5; no clear D gene. With 1 base removed from V and 3 bases from J, the gap between germline ends came to 0 bases. CDR3 length equals 11 residues. Germline CDR1 reads KGHSH; CDR2 reads LQKENI. In DNA form, the CDR3 reads TGTGCCAGCTCACCACAAGAGACCCAGTACTTC. Its translation: CASSPQETQYF. The variable domain in full, completed from reference TRBV18 and TRBJ2-5, reads NAGVMQNPRHLVRRRGQEARLRCSPMKGHSHVYWYRQLPEEGLKFMVYLQKENIIDESGMPKERFSAEFPKEGPSILRIQQVVRGDSAAYFCASSPQETQYFGPGTRLLVL.

The chain joins TRBV10-1 to TRBJ1-1, with D possibly TRBD1 on 5 matching bases. Germline CDR1 is WNHNN and CDR2 is SYGVQD (reference sequence). The V and J ends lost 6 bases and 6 bases respectively, with 14 bases between them. The CDR3 covers 13 residues. The CDR3 bases are TGCGCCAGCAGCCCCGGACGGGGGGCTGAAGCTTTCTTT. Protein sequence: CASSPGRGAEAFF.

The chain combines TRBV7-2 with TRBJ2-1; the D gene could be TRBD1 or TRBD2 (5 bases each). There are 13 residues in the CDR3. Germline-derived CDR1 and CDR2 are SGHTA and FQGNSA. V lost 4 bases to trimming and J lost 6 bases, with 10 bases between them. The CDR3 DNA reads TGTGCCAGCAGCTCCGGGGACGGCAATGAGCAGTTCTTC. This gives the protein CASSSGDGNEQFF.

The chain recombines TRBV4-3 with TRBJ1-2; 7 bases are shared with TRBD1. The germline CDR1 and CDR2 sequences are LGHNA and YSLEER. V lost 0 bases and J lost 8; bases outside the gene matches: 6. This CDR3 spans 14 amino acids. The CDR3 bases are TGCGCCAGCAGCCAAGAGGAGGGGGCGACCGGCTACACCTTC. Residues: CASSQEEGATGYTF.

The chain uses TRBV5-1 and TRBJ2-3; D uncertain. The CDR3 spans 13 residues. In germline, CDR1 is SGHRS, CDR2 YFSETQ. Trimming pared 2 bases from V and 6 bases from J, leaving 10 bases between. The CDR3 bases are TGCGCCAGCAGCTTCGCTTCGCGGGATACGCAGTATTTT. This codes for CASSFASRDTQYF.